A single sample gave rise to the 28 T cell receptor beta chains below, sequenced in a study of type 1 regulatory T cells. TCRdb fed the reads into MiXCR, producing one record per CDR3 protein. Among around 19,000 distinct CDR3 sequences listed, roughly a tenth were seen once. The specimen sequenced was CD4+ T cells, either the whole sample or a sorted fraction (not recorded which). The receptor source for this set is a human donor in good health.

The V and J genes are TRBV5-1 and TRBJ2-5, with 8 bases matching TRBD1. In germline, CDR1 is SGHRS, CDR2 YFSETQ. The CDR3 has 15 residues. V lost 4 bases to trimming and J lost 5 bases; unmatched junction nucleotides: 10. The CDR3 DNA sequence: TGCGCCAGCAGCGGTGGACAGGGCATTGGGGAGACCCAGTACTTC. It translates to CASSGGQGIGETQYF.

This clonotype has ten or more counts. V is TRBV20-1 and J is TRBJ2-1; D is possibly TRBD2 (5 bases). V gave up 6 bases and J gave up 4 bases, with 16 bases separating them. In germline, CDR1 is DFQATT, CDR2 SNEGSKA (reference sequence). The CDR3 contains 14 residues. The CDR3, as DNA: TGCAGTGCCCCTGGAGAGGGAGTATACAATGAGCAGTTCTTC. This codes for CSAPGEGVYNEQFF.

This clonotype was detected ten times or more. The gene calls are TRBV20-1 and TRBJ1-2, with TRBD1 matching over 8 bases. This CDR3 has 14 residues. CDR1 is DFQATT and CDR2 is SNEGSKA in the germline V gene (reference sequence). Losses at the gene ends were 6 bases for V and 4 bases for J; bases not matched to a gene: 10. The CDR3 nucleotides read TGCAGTGCCTCGGACAGGGCGACATTCTATGGCTACACCTTC. Translation gives CSASDRATFYGYTF.

About this clonotype itself: This may be a read error: a much more frequent sequence differs by one nucleotide. CDR3 bases: TGTACCAGCACACGAGCGGGAGGGGCTTGGGATGAGCAGTTCTTC. This sequence encodes CTSTRAGGAWDEQFF. V usage is TRBV6-5 and J usage is TRBJ2-1, with 10 nucleotides matching TRBD2. This CDR3 spans 15 amino acids. Germline CDR1 and CDR2: MNHEY and SVGAGI.

This clonotype was observed at least ten times. This CDR3 reads CASSFAGTSGRDEQFF. The CDR3 DNA reads as TGTGCCAGCAGCTTCGCAGGGACTAGCGGGAGGGATGAGCAGTTCTTC. The chain couples TRBV7-2 to TRBJ2-1; 16 positions agree with TRBD2. Germline trimming cut 3 bases from V and 8 bases from J; bases unmatched to any gene: 4. This CDR3 is 16 amino acids long. Germline V gene sequence: CDR1 SGHTA, CDR2 FQGNSA.

Notes on this clonotype: The junction and the germline gene differ at one end; a read error may be behind it. This chain links TRBV6-1 with TRBJ2-1, with D perhaps TRBD2 (6 bases). The CDR3 extends over 15 amino acids. Germline CDR1 MNHNS, CDR2 SASEGT. CDR3 in amino acids: CVSSDGLWGYNEQFF. Here the CDR3 DNA reads TGTGTCAGCAGTGACGGACTATGGGGTTACAATGAGCAGTTCTTC.

This clonotype qualifies as medium-sized. The chain joins TRBV19 to TRBJ2-7; 13 positions match TRBD2. V lost 5 bases, J lost 9 bases, and 10 bases stayed unmatched. CDR1 and CDR2 (germline): LNHDA, SQIVND (reference sequence). The CDR3 runs 15 residues. The CDR3 region is CASSPRTSGSRVQYF. The CDR3 nucleotides are TGTGCCAGTAGTCCGCGGACTAGCGGGAGTAGAGTGCAGTACTTC.

This clonotype was seen a handful of times. The rearrangement uses TRBV15 and TRBJ2-3; no clear D. The CDR3 consists of 15 residues. CDR1 LNHNV and CDR2 YYDKDF come from the germline V gene (reference sequence). V lost 5 bases and J lost 2, with 14 bases in between. The CDR3 bases are TGTGCCACCAGCCCCCAGGTCGGGTCCACAGATACGCAGTATTTT. It is translated as CATSPQVGSTDTQYF.

This clonotype was detected only once. V usage is TRBV7-9 and J usage is TRBJ2-1; no firm D call. The CDR3 spans 11 residues. V gave up 5 bases and J gave up 3 bases, with 2 bases separating them. From germline, CDR1 is SEHNR and CDR2 FQNEAQ (reference sequence). The CDR3 DNA reads as TGTGCCAGCAGCCGCTACAATGAGCAGTTCTTC. Protein: CASSRYNEQFF. Drawing the rest from reference TRBV7-9 and TRBJ2-1, the complete variable domain is DTGVSQNPRHKITKRGQNVTFRCDPISEHNRLYWYRQTLGQGPEFLTYFQNEAQLEKSRLLSDRFSAERPKGSFSTLEIQRTEQGDSAMYLCASSRYNEQFFGPGTRLTVL.

This sequence joins TRBV19 and TRBJ2-4; D may match TRBD1 or TRBD2 (5 bases each). Germline assignment: CDR1 LNHDA and CDR2 SQIVND (reference sequence). This CDR3 spans 16 amino acids. V was pared by 5 bases and J by 10 bases, with 24 bases between. The CDR3 bases are TGTGCCAGTAGTGACCGGGCCCTCAGGGAAGAGGGTATTCAGTACTTC. Translation: CASSDRALREEGIQYF.

This CDR3 is CASNFDSIPSDTQYF. The CDR3, as DNA: TGTGCCAGCAACTTCGACAGCATACCGTCAGATACGCAGTATTTT. J is TRBJ2-3 and V is TRBV7-2, with a possible D match to TRBD1 (5 bases). The CDR3 is 15 residues long. Trimming left V 7 bases short and J 4 bases short, with 18 bases between. Germline V gives CDR1 SGHTA, CDR2 FQGNSA.

In this sample, this clonotype turned up many times. The chain uses TRBV19 and TRBJ2-1, with no clear D. V lost 1 base and J lost 5, with 9 bases in between. Germline loops: CDR1 LNHDA, CDR2 SQIVND (reference sequence). This CDR3 has 14 amino acids. For the CDR3, the DNA is TGTGCCAGTAGTATAGGGACCCTAAACAATGAGCAGTTCTTC. Protein: CASSIGTLNNEQFF.

The chain carries TRBV5-1 and TRBJ2-1; 10 bases are a match to TRBD2. Germline V gene lookup returns CDR1 SGHRS and CDR2 YFSETQ. The V gene end was trimmed by 4 bases and the J gene end by 4 bases; junction bases not matched to a gene: 8. This CDR3 contains 16 residues. CDR3 DNA: TGCGCCAGCAGCCTACCCGGACTAGCGGTATACAATGAGCAGTTCTTC. This sequence encodes CASSLPGLAVYNEQFF.

The sample holds many counts of this clonotype. The chain recombines TRBV29-1 with TRBJ1-2; 10 bases align to TRBD1. This CDR3 contains 14 residues. Germline lookup yields CDR1 SQVTM and CDR2 ANQGSEA. V lost 2 bases and J lost 4; bases outside the gene matches: 4. The CDR3 region is CSVERGQGPYGYTF. The DNA for the CDR3 is TGCAGCGTTGAAAGGGGACAGGGGCCCTATGGCTACACCTTC.

CDR3 residues: CASSHYHANEQFF. The DNA of the CDR3 is TGCGCCAGCAGCCACTACCACGCCAATGAGCAGTTCTTC. The chain links TRBV4-1 to TRBJ2-1, with D unclear. CDR1 is MGHRA and CDR2 is YSYEKL in the germline V gene. This CDR3 has 13 amino acids. V lost 3 bases and J 6 bases, leaving 9 bases between the germline ends.

Many counts were recorded for this clonotype. The V gene is TRBV20-1, the J gene TRBJ2-5, with a weak D call TRBD1 (5 bases). Looked up from germline, CDR1 is DFQATT and CDR2 is SNEGSKA (reference sequence). The V and J ends lost 1 base and 1 base respectively, with 10 bases between them. This CDR3 contains 14 residues. CDR3 sequence (DNA): TGCAGTGCTAGAGTGCGACAGAGCCAAGAGACCCAGTACTTC. Its protein is CSARVRQSQETQYF.

This clonotype was detected ten times or more. The chain is built from TRBV5-1 and TRBJ2-5; D is perhaps TRBD2 (6 bases). Germline-derived CDR1 and CDR2 are SGHRS and YFSETQ. Trimming took 6 bases from V and 4 from J, leaving 16 bases between them. This CDR3 is built from 14 residues. This CDR3 is CASKGTGVIETQYF. DNA for the CDR3: TGCGCCAGCAAAGGGACTGGGGTCATAGAGACCCAGTACTTC. Full variable domain (missing parts from reference TRBV5-1 and TRBJ2-5): KAGVTQTPRYLIKTRGQQVTLSCSPISGHRSVSWYQQTPGQGLQFLFEYFSETQRNKGNFPGRFSGRQFSNSRSEMNVSTLELGDSALYLCASKGTGVIETQYFGPGTRLLVL.

The rearrangement joins TRBV7-2 to TRBJ2-1; 10 positions match TRBD1. J was trimmed by 9 bases and V by 4 bases; bases with no gene match: 3. The CDR3 is 13 residues long. Per the germline V gene, CDR1 is SGHTA and CDR2 is FQGNSA. The CDR3 nucleotides are TGTGCCAGCAGCTCGGACAGGGGGGGTGAGCAGTTCTTC. This sequence encodes CASSSDRGGEQFF.

At least ten counts were recorded for this clonotype. This sequence joins TRBV24-1 and TRBJ2-7; 10 bases match TRBD2. The CDR3 length is 15 residues. Germline trimming cut 6 bases from V and 4 bases from J; bases unmatched to any gene: 8. Germline loops: CDR1 KGHDR, CDR2 SFDVKD. CDR3 residues: CATSPSGRPFYEQYF. For the CDR3, the DNA is TGTGCCACCAGTCCTAGCGGGAGACCTTTTTACGAGCAGTACTTC.

This clonotype was seen just once. Possible read error: a much larger clone is one base away. The chain links TRBV12-3 or TRBV12-4 to TRBJ2-2; D is uncertain. This CDR3 is built from 13 residues. CDR3 loop: CTSSLSWPGELFF. The CDR3 nucleotides read TGTACCAGCAGTTTGAGCTGGCCCGGGGAGCTGTTTTTT.

This clonotype is judged medium-sized. This CDR3 is CASSLGDRINSPLHF. CDR3 DNA: TGTGCCAGCAGCTTAGGGGACAGAATCAATTCACCCCTCCACTTT. The V gene is TRBV7-9, the J gene TRBJ1-6; TRBD1 matches 7 bases. The CDR3 is made up of 15 amino acids. Germline V gene lookup returns CDR1 SEHNR and CDR2 FQNEAQ (reference sequence). With 1 base clipped from V and 7 bases from J, the junction kept 4 bases outside the gene matches.

This clonotype has more than one count but fewer than ten. J is TRBJ2-2 and V is TRBV7-3; 9 positions agree with TRBD2. Germline V gene sequence: CDR1 SGHTA, CDR2 FQGTGA. The V and J ends lost 4 bases and 7 bases, in that order; junction bases with no gene match: 10. The CDR3 has 16 residues. CDR3 nucleotide sequence: TGTGCCAGCAGCTCAGGGCCTAGCGGGAATGGCGGGGAGCTGTTTTTT. It translates to CASSSGPSGNGGELFF.

The DNA for the CDR3 is TGTGCCAGCAGCTCCTCCAGCGGGAGTGTAAATGAGCAGTTCTTC. Translated: CASSSSSGSVNEQFF. The chain is built from TRBV7-2 and TRBJ2-1, with TRBD2 matching 8 bases. The CDR3 contains 15 residues. V shed 4 bases, J shed 7 bases, and the junction held 9 bases outside the gene matches. Germline V CDR1 and CDR2: SGHTA, FQGNSA.

This clonotype was seen repeatedly, ten times or more. The V call is TRBV7-2, the J call TRBJ2-1, with 8 nucleotides matching TRBD1. Looked up from germline, CDR1 is SGHTA and CDR2 is FQGNSA. V lost 8 bases to trimming and J lost 8 bases; unmatched junction nucleotides: 14. This CDR3 is 15 amino acids long. The CDR3 DNA reads as TGTGCCAGCCTGGACAGGGTCCGCGGTATGGATGAGCAGTTCTTC. Its protein product is CASLDRVRGMDEQFF.

The V call is TRBV21-1, the J call TRBJ2-7; the D call TRBD2 from the table was never checked on the DNA. TRBV21-1 is a pseudogene locus. CDR3 size: 15 residues. The CDR3 DNA reads TGTGCCAGCACCCCCCGGGACTGTATAGCCTACGAGCAGTACTTC. This sequence encodes CASTPRDCIAYEQYF.

This clonotype was observed a handful of times. V is TRBV5-1 and J is TRBJ2-1, with D perhaps TRBD2 (6 bases). V lost 4 bases to trimming and J lost 0 bases, with 14 bases between them. The length of the CDR3 is 16 residues. The germline gives CDR1 SGHRS, CDR2 YFSETQ. CDR3 DNA sequence: TGCGCCAGCAGCAGGGCGGGGACGAGCTCCTACAATGAGCAGTTCTTC. This codes for CASSRAGTSSYNEQFF.

This clonotype was observed many times. V and J are TRBV6-4 and TRBJ2-3; TRBD2 aligns across 13 bases. CDR1 is MRHNA, CDR2 SNTAGT, per germline. The CDR3 sequence is 17 residues long. The V gene end was trimmed by 5 bases and the J gene end by 4 bases; junction bases not matched to a gene: 9. Here the CDR3 reads CASSRGLTSGRADTQYF. The CDR3 DNA is TGTGCCAGCAGTAGGGGGCTAACTAGCGGGAGGGCAGATACGCAGTATTTT.

The J gene is TRBJ1-1, the V gene TRBV18; D may be TRBD1 (5 bases). Trimming shortened V by 2 bases and J by 2 bases, and 12 bases separated the two germline ends. CDR1 and CDR2 from the germline V gene are KGHSH and LQKENI. The CDR3 covers 15 residues. Here the CDR3 reads CASSPGAGVNTEAFF. As DNA, the CDR3 is TGTGCCAGCTCACCAGGGGCAGGAGTAAACACTGAAGCTTTCTTT. Complete variable domain (other parts from reference TRBV18 and TRBJ1-1): NAGVMQNPRHLVRRRGQEARLRCSPMKGHSHVYWYRQLPEEGLKFMVYLQKENIIDESGMPKERFSAEFPKEGPSILRIQQVVRGDSAAYFCASSPGAGVNTEAFFGQGTRLTVV.